This entry features one T cell receptor (beta chain) sequence. Its antigen is as yet unknown. Unique molecular identifiers were carried by the TCR beta cDNA libraries. TCRdb recomputed calls from the PCR reads with MiXCR, one row per CDR3 protein. The repertoire holds about 770,000 distinct CDR3 sequences, about half seen once, with 4.9% in the top ten. The data belong to a study of post-analysis software for immune sequencing data. Study-level points and caveats: TRBV segments more frequent in patients than in controls numbered roughly 5 and included TRBV5-6, TRBV5-1 and TRBV20-1.

Germline CDR1 reads LGHNA; CDR2 reads YNFKEQ. Between the trimmed V and J ends, which lost 0 bases and 10 bases, there was a span of 7 bases. The CDR3 extends over 11 amino acids. The sequencing sample was made of blood. J is TRBJ2-7 and V is TRBV4-2, with D possibly being TRBD1 or TRBD2 (5 bases each). This TCR was recovered from a girl between 5 and 17 years old with multiple sclerosis. The DNA for the CDR3 is TGTGCCAGCAGCCAAGACAGGGACCAGTACTTC. Its protein product is CASSQDRDQYF.